The 21 T cell receptor beta chains in this list originate from one sample, sequenced in a study of blood T cell repertoires in COVID-19. Here immunoSEQ multiplex PCR was the method, and the copy in TCRdb shows in-frame clones only, minus some. The data hold tens of thousands of clones, with roughly 89% observed a single time. Specimen: peripheral blood. These receptors were obtained from a man aged 55 to 70 with COVID-19, enrolled during active disease.

The chain recombines TRBV11-3 with TRBJ2-7, with 9 bases matching TRBD2. Germline lookup yields CDR1 SGHNT and CDR2 YENEEA. The ends lost 1 base at V and 3 bases at J; junction bases unmatched: 4. This CDR3 contains 15 residues. This chain's CDR3 is CASSLGSGRIYEQYF. CDR3 bases: TGTGCCAGCAGCTTAGGTAGCGGGAGAATCTACGAGCAGTACTTC.

The chain couples TRBV5-1 to TRBJ2-7, with 8 nucleotides matching TRBD1. Germline CDR1 is SGHRS and CDR2 is YFSETQ. The CDR3 runs to 16 residues. The V gene end was trimmed by 4 bases and the J gene end by 1 base; junction bases not matched to a gene: 10. The CDR3, as DNA: TGCGCCAGCAGCCTCCTAAACCGGGACAGGTCCTACGAGCAGTACTTC. Encoded protein: CASSLLNRDRSYEQYF. Complete variable domain (other parts from reference TRBV5-1 and TRBJ2-7): KAGVTQTPRYLIKTRGQQVTLSCSPISGHRSVSWYQQTPGQGLQFLFEYFSETQRNKGNFPGRFSGRQFSNSRSEMNVSTLELGDSALYLCASSLLNRDRSYEQYFGPGTRLTVT.

The chain joins TRBV5-1 to TRBJ2-6; no clear D. This CDR3 contains 15 residues. V lost 3 bases, J lost 0 bases, and 7 bases lay in between. Germline V lookup: CDR1 SGHRS, CDR2 YFSETQ. CDR3 DNA sequence: TGCGCCAGCAGCTCTCTTGTCTCTGGGGCCAACGTCCTGACTTTC. It codes for CASSSLVSGANVLTF.

The chain combines TRBV11-3 with TRBJ2-5; TRBD2 matches 7 bases. The V gene end was trimmed by 4 bases and the J gene end by 1 base; junction bases not matched to a gene: 9. The CDR3 has 16 amino acids. The germline gives CDR1 SGHNT, CDR2 YENEEA. The CDR3 bases are TGTGCCAGCAGCTCCACAGCGGGGCCCTTCCAAGAGACCCAGTACTTC. It specifies CASSSTAGPFQETQYF.

This rearrangement joins TRBV2 to TRBJ2-5; 10 nucleotides match TRBD1. Looked up from germline, CDR1 is SNHLY and CDR2 is FYNNEI. This CDR3 contains 17 residues. The V and J ends lost 4 bases and 5 bases, in that order; junction bases with no gene match: 13. As DNA, the CDR3 is TGTGCCAGCAGTGCGCTCCGGGACAGGGGTTCAATGGAGACCCAGTACTTC. It yields the protein CASSALRDRGSMETQYF. The full variable domain, in which reference TRBV2 and TRBJ2-5 provide the parts outside the CDR3, is EPEVTQTPSHQVTQMGQEVILRCVPISNHLYFYWYRQILGQKVEFLVSFYNNEISEKSEIFDDQFSVERPDGSNFTLKIRSTKLEDSAMYFCASSALRDRGSMETQYFGPGTRLLVL.

This clone was found once. The CDR3 loop reads CASSLGLADGELFF. CDR3 bases: TGTGCCAGCAGCCTAGGACTAGCGGACGGGGAGCTGTTTTTT. V is TRBV3-1 (or the pseudogene TRBV3-2) and J is TRBJ2-2; TRBD2 matches at 10 bases. Germline CDR1 reads LGHDT; CDR2 reads YNNKEL (reference sequence). With 4 bases clipped from V and 7 bases from J, the junction kept 3 bases outside the gene matches. The CDR3 is 14 residues long.

A single count supports this clone. The chain employs TRBV4-3 and TRBJ1-2, with D tentatively TRBD1 (5 bases). Germline CDR1 reads LGHNA; CDR2 reads YSLEER. Trimming shortened V by 0 bases and J by 6 bases, and 20 bases separated the two germline ends. The length of the CDR3 is 17 residues. DNA for the CDR3: TGCGCCAGCAGCCAAGATCGGGGGGTCGAACTCATAAATGGCTACACCTTC. Translated: CASSQDRGVELINGYTF.

A few counts support this clone. The chain has TRBV6-5 and TRBJ1-2, with TRBD1 as a possible D gene (5 bases). V dropped 0 bases and J dropped 6 bases, with 8 bases sitting between them. CDR1 and CDR2 (germline): MNHEY, SVGAGI. CDR3 length: 13 residues. In DNA form, the CDR3 reads TGTGCCAGCAGTTACTCAGGGGTGAATGGCTACACCTTC. It encodes CASSYSGVNGYTF.

The J gene is TRBJ1-1, the V gene TRBV2, with D possibly being TRBD1 (5 bases). The germline CDR1 and CDR2 sequences are SNHLY and FYNNEI. V lost 1 base to trimming and J lost 2 bases, with 11 bases between them. CDR3 length: 15 residues. CDR3 DNA sequence: TGTGCCAGCAGTGAAGGTGGAGGGGCTAACACTGAAGCTTTCTTT. Translating gives CASSEGGGANTEAFF. Combining the CDR3 with reference TRBV2 and TRBJ1-1 gives the whole variable domain EPEVTQTPSHQVTQMGQEVILRCVPISNHLYFYWYRQILGQKVEFLVSFYNNEISEKSEIFDDQFSVERPDGSNFTLKIRSTKLEDSAMYFCASSEGGGANTEAFFGQGTRLTVV.

The chain employs TRBV24-1 and TRBJ2-2, with TRBD2 matching over 8 bases. After removal of 3 bases from V and 5 bases from J, the junction contained 7 bases not matched to a gene. The CDR3 is 16 amino acids. The germline V gene encodes CDR1 KGHDR and CDR2 SFDVKD. Here the CDR3 reads CATSDLTSGGTGELFF. In DNA, the CDR3 is TGTGCCACCAGTGATCTCACTAGCGGAGGTACCGGGGAGCTGTTTTTT.

The rearrangement joins TRBV11-2 to TRBJ2-2; D is unclear. Trimming took 5 bases from V and 4 from J, leaving 23 bases between them. The CDR3 loop spans 18 amino acids. Germline values: CDR1 SGHAT, CDR2 FQNNGV. The DNA for the CDR3 is TGTGCCAGCAGCCCCCTGGCCCCTCGCGGTTGGATCACCGGGGAGCTGTTTTTT. Translated: CASSPLAPRGWITGELFF.

The rearrangement uses TRBV30 and TRBJ2-7, with 9 bases matching TRBD2. CDR1 is GTSNPN and CDR2 is SVGIG in the germline V gene (reference sequence). Trimming cost V 6 bases and J 2 bases; bases outside gene matches: 11. This CDR3 is built from 15 residues. The CDR3 reads CACFSGSINPYEQYF. As DNA, the CDR3 is TGTGCCTGTTTTAGCGGGAGCATAAACCCCTACGAGCAGTACTTC. The variable domain in full, completed from reference TRBV30 and TRBJ2-7, reads SQTIHQWPATLVQPVGSPLSLECTVEGTSNPNLYWYRQAAGRGLQLLFYSVGIGQISSEVPQNLSASRPQDRQFILSSKKLLLSDSGFYLCACFSGSINPYEQYFGPGTRLTVT.

This clone was seen a single time. The chain carries TRBV5-1 and TRBJ2-5; D is perhaps TRBD1 (7 bases). The V gene lost 0 bases and the J gene lost 4 bases, with 16 bases spanning the gap. Germline V gene sequence: CDR1 SGHRS, CDR2 YFSETQ. The CDR3 totals 16 residues. Here the CDR3 DNA reads TGCGCCAGCAGCTTGGAACAGGGGCTGGGGGGAGAGACCCAGTACTTC. Amino acid sequence: CASSLEQGLGGETQYF. Drawing the rest from reference TRBV5-1 and TRBJ2-5, the complete variable domain is KAGVTQTPRYLIKTRGQQVTLSCSPISGHRSVSWYQQTPGQGLQFLFEYFSETQRNKGNFPGRFSGRQFSNSRSEMNVSTLELGDSALYLCASSLEQGLGGETQYFGPGTRLLVL.

This clone was seen a few times. The chain combines TRBV11-2 with TRBJ1-2; perhaps TRBD1 as D (6 bases). The CDR3 sequence is 13 residues long. V was cut by 6 bases and J by 5 bases, with 13 bases left in between. CDR1 and CDR2 from the germline V gene are SGHAT and FQNNGV. The CDR3 DNA reads as TGTGCCAGCAGTCCTTCAGGGGAATATGGCTACACCTTC. Protein sequence: CASSPSGEYGYTF.

This rearrangement joins TRBV19 to TRBJ1-5, with 9 bases matching TRBD1. Germline V gene sequence: CDR1 LNHDA, CDR2 SQIVND (reference sequence). The J segment lost 7 bases and the V segment lost 4 bases, leaving 5 bases of the junction unmatched. The CDR3 sequence is 14 residues long. The CDR3 loop reads CASSKQGASQPQHF. In nucleotides, the CDR3 is TGTGCCAGTAGTAAACAGGGGGCGTCACAGCCCCAGCATTTT.

V and J are TRBV18 and TRBJ1-5; tentative D call: TRBD1 (6 bases). Trimming removed 3 bases from V and 6 bases from J, with 15 bases in between. Germline V lookup: CDR1 KGHSH, CDR2 LQKENI. The CDR3 runs 15 residues. The CDR3 protein is CASSPSQGLSQPQHF. As DNA, the CDR3 is TGTGCCAGCTCACCTTCACAGGGTCTGAGTCAGCCCCAGCATTTT.

J is TRBJ2-1 and V is TRBV28; 7 bases align to TRBD1. CDR3 length equals 15 residues. The V and J ends lost 6 bases and 0 bases, in that order; junction bases with no gene match: 5. Germline-derived CDR1 and CDR2 are MDHEN and SYDVKM. CDR3 region: CASSRRDSSYNEQFF. The CDR3 DNA sequence: TGTGCCAGCAGCCGACGGGACAGCTCCTACAATGAGCAGTTCTTC.

J is TRBJ2-7 and V is TRBV3-1 (or the pseudogene TRBV3-2); the D gene is possibly TRBD1 (6 bases). The CDR3 contains 14 residues. Trimming shortened V by 5 bases and J by 0 bases, and 11 bases separated the two germline ends. Germline values: CDR1 LGHDT, CDR2 YNNKEL (reference sequence). This chain's CDR3 is CASSSDRTSYEQYF. CDR3 bases: TGTGCCAGCAGCAGCGACAGGACCTCCTACGAGCAGTACTTC.

The V call is TRBV7-2, the J call TRBJ2-7; TRBD1 agrees at 7 bases. CDR3 length: 14 residues. J lost 8 bases, V lost 4 bases, and 11 bases had no gene match. The V gene's germline CDR1 is SGHTA and CDR2 FQGNSA. The CDR3 sequence is CASSSGTARVQQYF. CDR3 sequence (DNA): TGTGCCAGCAGCTCGGGGACAGCCAGGGTGCAGCAGTACTTC.

This clone was observed a few times. This chain links TRBV4-1 with TRBJ1-4; D ambiguous. The length of the CDR3 is 12 residues. Trimming took off 4 bases at V and 6 bases at J, with 6 bases between the two ends. CDR1 is MGHRA and CDR2 is YSYEKL in the germline V gene. The CDR3 DNA sequence: TGCGCCAGCAGCCTCCCTTATGAAAAACTGTTTTTT. Encoded protein: CASSLPYEKLFF.

The chain is built from TRBV6-1 and TRBJ2-7, with TRBD1 matching over 11 bases. Unmatched junction bases numbered 3, after V lost 3 bases and J lost 2 bases. The V gene's germline CDR1 is MNHNS and CDR2 SASEGT. This CDR3 is 15 amino acids long. The DNA for the CDR3 is TGTGCCAGCAGTGATGGACAGGGGGCCGCCTACGAGCAGTACTTC. Translated, it gives CASSDGQGAAYEQYF.